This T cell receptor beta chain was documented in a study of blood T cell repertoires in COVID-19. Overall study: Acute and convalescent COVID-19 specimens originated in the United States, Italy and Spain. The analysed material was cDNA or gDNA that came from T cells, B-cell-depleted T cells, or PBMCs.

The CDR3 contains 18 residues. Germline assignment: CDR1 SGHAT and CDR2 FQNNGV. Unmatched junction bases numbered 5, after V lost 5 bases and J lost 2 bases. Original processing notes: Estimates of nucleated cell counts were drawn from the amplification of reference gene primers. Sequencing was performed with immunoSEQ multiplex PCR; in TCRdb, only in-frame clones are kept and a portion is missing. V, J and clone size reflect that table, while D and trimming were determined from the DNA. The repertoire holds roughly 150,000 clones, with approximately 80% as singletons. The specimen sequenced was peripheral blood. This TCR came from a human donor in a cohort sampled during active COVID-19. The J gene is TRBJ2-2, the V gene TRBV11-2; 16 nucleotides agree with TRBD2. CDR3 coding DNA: TGTGCCAGCAGCCCGGGACTAGCGGGAGGGGTAAACACCGGGGAGCTGTTTTTT. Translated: CASSPGLAGGVNTGELFF.